The 21 T cell receptor beta chains below were found in one sample sequenced in a study of OX40 agonist ivuxolimab in advanced cancers. Libraries were built with the immunoSEQ multiplex PCR assay. TCRdb obtained this table from immuneACCESS and retained in-frame rearrangements with V and J assigned. These tables miss some clones; where compared with another copy, unresolved V genes account for less than half of the shortfall, and the remainder is unexplained. The sample table records fewer than 70,000 clones; around 88% of these occur just once. The ten largest clones capture around 0.56% of the sample. The sample here was CD4+ or CD8+ T cells sorted from blood, taken in a trial of the OX40 agonist ivuxolimab. Receptors originate from an adult with an advanced solid tumor such as melanoma, head and neck, liver or kidney cancer.

This clone was seen a single time. CDR3: CASSLSFGGGAGNTEAFF. As DNA, the CDR3 is TGTGCCAGCAGTTTATCCTTTGGAGGGGGCGCGGGGAACACTGAAGCTTTCTTT. This chain links TRBV28 with TRBJ1-1; 7 bases match TRBD1. Per germline, CDR1 MDHEN and CDR2 SYDVKM. After removal of 1 base from V and 1 base from J, the junction contained 12 bases not matched to a gene. This CDR3 region has 18 residues.

The table lists this clone with a count of one. The V and J genes are TRBV5-1 and TRBJ2-1; TRBD2 matches at 8 bases. Germline-derived CDR1 and CDR2 are SGHRS and YFSETQ. The CDR3 length is 15 residues. The V and J ends lost 5 bases and 8 bases, in that order; junction bases with no gene match: 12. The CDR3 loop reads CASRVTGRAWDEQFF. The CDR3 coding sequence is TGCGCCAGCAGAGTTACCGGGAGGGCCTGGGATGAGCAGTTCTTC.

This rearrangement joins TRBV28 to TRBJ1-2; D is ambiguous. The CDR3 loop spans 12 amino acids. V lost 6 bases and J 4 bases, leaving 9 bases between the germline ends. Germline assignment: CDR1 MDHEN and CDR2 SYDVKM. The CDR3: CASRSGLYGYTF. The DNA for the CDR3 is TGTGCCAGCAGATCCGGTCTCTATGGCTACACCTTC.

The chain uses TRBV13 and TRBJ2-3; D is uncertain. Per germline, CDR1 PRHDT and CDR2 FYEKMQ (reference sequence). Trimming took off 4 bases at V and 3 bases at J, with 8 bases between the two ends. The CDR3 spans 13 residues. The CDR3 coding sequence is TGTGCCAGCAGCTCGACCATGACAGATACGCAGTATTTT. This gives the protein CASSSTMTDTQYF.

The chain combines TRBV6-1 with TRBJ1-4, with TRBD1 as a possible D gene (5 bases). The CDR3 runs to 14 residues. Between the trimmed V and J ends, which lost 2 bases and 8 bases, there was a span of 12 bases. Germline V gene lookup returns CDR1 MNHNS and CDR2 SASEGT. The CDR3 region is CASSELGAREKLFF. Here the CDR3 DNA reads TGTGCCAGCAGTGAATTAGGGGCTAGGGAAAAACTGTTTTTT.

This rearrangement joins TRBV10-3 to TRBJ1-2, with D perhaps matching TRBD1 (5 bases). The germline CDR1 and CDR2 sequences are ENHRY and SYGVKD. The V gene lost 8 bases and the J gene lost 2 bases, with 9 bases spanning the gap. This CDR3 has 12 amino acids. The CDR3 spells CAIWDGNYGYTF. In DNA, the CDR3 is TGTGCCATCTGGGACGGAAACTATGGCTACACCTTC.

The rearrangement uses TRBV14 and TRBJ2-1; 11 bases line up with TRBD2. This CDR3 is 17 amino acids long. V dropped 1 base and J dropped 5; count of bases not matched to a gene: 7. Looked up from germline, CDR1 is SGHDN and CDR2 is FVKESK. The CDR3 sequence: CASSQVVGGLADNEQFF. The CDR3 coding sequence is TGTGCCAGCAGCCAAGTCGTTGGGGGACTAGCGGACAATGAGCAGTTCTTC.

The V call is TRBV18, the J call TRBJ2-1; maybe TRBD1 (6 bases). This CDR3 comprises 16 residues. CDR1 is KGHSH, CDR2 LQKENI, per germline. V was pared by 2 bases and J by 4 bases, with 15 bases between. The CDR3: CASSPGATGWYNEQFF. CDR3 bases: TGTGCCAGCTCACCAGGGGCCACAGGGTGGTACAATGAGCAGTTCTTC. Based on the CDR3 plus reference TRBV18 and TRBJ2-1, the full variable domain is NAGVMQNPRHLVRRRGQEARLRCSPMKGHSHVYWYRQLPEEGLKFMVYLQKENIIDESGMPKERFSAEFPKEGPSILRIQQVVRGDSAAYFCASSPGATGWYNEQFFGPGTRLTVL.

This chain joins TRBV9 and TRBJ2-2; a weak D match, TRBD1 (5 bases). The CDR3 covers 15 residues. Trimming left V 4 bases short and J 0 bases short, with 10 bases between. The germline V gene encodes CDR1 SGDLS and CDR2 YYNGEE. The CDR3 coding sequence is TGTGCCAGCAGCCCCCAGGGATCGAACACCGGGGAGCTGTTTTTT. The encoded protein is CASSPQGSNTGELFF.

The rearrangement links TRBV30 to TRBJ2-7; 10 bases are shared with TRBD1. The CDR3 consists of 13 residues. The ends lost 7 bases at V and 9 bases at J; junction bases unmatched: 12. Germline CDR1 and CDR2: GTSNPN and SVGIG (reference sequence). The CDR3 region has the DNA TGTGCCTTCCGGGACAGGGGTCACTTAGGGCAGTACTTC. Translation gives CAFRDRGHLGQYF.

The chain carries TRBV21-1 and TRBJ2-2; the tabulated D call, TRBD1, remains unverified against the DNA. TRBV21-1 is flagged as a pseudogene. This CDR3 region has 14 residues. CDR3 DNA: TGTGCCAGCAGCGCATCAGGGGACACCGGGGAGCTGTTTTTT. It is translated as CASSASGDTGELFF.

V is TRBV9 and J is TRBJ1-3, with D possibly being TRBD1 (6 bases). CDR3 length equals 16 residues. Germline lookup yields CDR1 SGDLS and CDR2 YYNGEE. V lost 4 bases and J 2 bases, leaving 16 bases between the germline ends. Here the CDR3 DNA reads TGTGCCAGCAGCCCTTACTTGTCAGGGGCTGGAAACACCATATATTTT. Translated: CASSPYLSGAGNTIYF.

The chain links TRBV5-1 to TRBJ1-1; unclear D gene. CDR1 SGHRS and CDR2 YFSETQ come from the germline V gene. This CDR3 is built from 14 residues. The V end was cut by 1 base, the J end by 1 base, with 8 bases between. This CDR3 reads CASSLSGGNTEAFF. CDR3 sequence (DNA): TGCGCCAGCAGCTTGTCGGGAGGGAACACTGAAGCTTTCTTT.

V is TRBV19 and J is TRBJ2-2; possible D gene TRBD1, 6 bases. V was pared by 5 bases and J by 0 bases, with 10 bases between. Germline V gene data show CDR1 as LNHDA and CDR2 as SQIVND (reference sequence). The CDR3 totals 15 residues. This CDR3 is CASSAGATNTGELFF. The CDR3 region has the DNA TGTGCCAGTAGTGCAGGGGCAACGAACACCGGGGAGCTGTTTTTT.

The V gene is TRBV5-1, the J gene TRBJ2-3; D unresolved. Trimming removed 0 bases from V and 3 bases from J, with 8 bases in between. From germline, CDR1 is SGHRS and CDR2 YFSETQ. The CDR3 sequence is 14 residues long. This CDR3 reads CASSLDGQTDTQYF. CDR3 sequence (DNA): TGCGCCAGCAGCTTGGACGGGCAGACAGATACGCAGTATTTT. Filled out from reference TRBV5-1 and TRBJ2-3, the complete variable domain reads KAGVTQTPRYLIKTRGQQVTLSCSPISGHRSVSWYQQTPGQGLQFLFEYFSETQRNKGNFPGRFSGRQFSNSRSEMNVSTLELGDSALYLCASSLDGQTDTQYFGPGTRLTVL.

The chain combines TRBV5-6 with TRBJ1-2; 7 bases map to TRBD1. Trimming removed 4 bases from V and 7 bases from J; junction bases left unmatched: 7. Germline CDR1 SGHDT, CDR2 YYEEEE. There are 13 residues in the CDR3. The CDR3 DNA is TGTGCCAGCAGCAGAGACAGGGCCTCTGGCTACACCTTC. Its translation: CASSRDRASGYTF.

The J gene is TRBJ2-5, the V gene TRBV5-1; D might be TRBD2 (6 bases). Per the germline V gene, CDR1 is SGHRS and CDR2 is YFSETQ. There are 16 residues in the CDR3. V lost 0 bases to trimming and J lost 5 bases, with 17 bases between them. The CDR3 DNA reads TGCGCCAGCAGCTTGGTCGGGGACTTAGTATGGGAGACCCAGTACTTC. Its protein product is CASSLVGDLVWETQYF.

The gene calls are TRBV11-2 and TRBJ2-1; 13 positions agree with TRBD2. CDR3 length: 17 residues. Germline CDR1 SGHAT, CDR2 FQNNGV. Losses at the gene ends were 5 bases for V and 2 bases for J; bases not matched to a gene: 6. For the CDR3, the DNA is TGTGCCAGCAGCCTCCGGACTAGCGGGAGAACCTACAATGAGCAGTTCTTC. It codes for CASSLRTSGRTYNEQFF.

V gene TRBV7-8 combines with J gene TRBJ2-1; tentatively, D is TRBD2 (6 bases). The CDR3 runs 16 residues. CDR1 is SGHVS and CDR2 is FQNEAQ in the germline V gene. The V gene lost 1 base and the J gene lost 2 bases, with 12 bases spanning the gap. This CDR3 reads CASSLGDSGAYNEQFF. CDR3 DNA: TGTGCCAGCAGCTTAGGGGACTCGGGCGCCTACAATGAGCAGTTCTTC.

V is TRBV9 and J is TRBJ2-7; a possible D gene is TRBD2 (7 bases). The CDR3 length is 11 residues. The germline CDR1 and CDR2 sequences are SGDLS and YYNGEE. V was trimmed by 9 bases and J by 3 bases, leaving 10 bases between them. The CDR3 DNA follows: TGTGCCATTAGGGGGGGCTACGAGCAGTACTTC. Protein sequence: CAIRGGYEQYF.

This chain links TRBV2 with TRBJ2-1; 9 nucleotides line up with TRBD1. V lost 7 bases and J lost 6; bases outside the gene matches: 10. Per germline, CDR1 SNHLY and CDR2 FYNNEI. The CDR3 extends over 15 amino acids. The chain's CDR3 is CASMTQGQGINEQFF. The CDR3 nucleotides read TGTGCCAGCATGACCCAAGGACAGGGGATCAATGAGCAGTTCTTC.